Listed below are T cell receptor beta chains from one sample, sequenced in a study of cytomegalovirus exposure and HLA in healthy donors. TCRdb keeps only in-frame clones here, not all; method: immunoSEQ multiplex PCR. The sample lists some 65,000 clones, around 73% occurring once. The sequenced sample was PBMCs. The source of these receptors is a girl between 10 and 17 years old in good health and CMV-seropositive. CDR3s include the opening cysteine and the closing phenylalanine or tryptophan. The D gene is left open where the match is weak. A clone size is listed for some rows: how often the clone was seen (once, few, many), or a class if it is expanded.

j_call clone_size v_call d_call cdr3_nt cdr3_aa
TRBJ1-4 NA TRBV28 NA TGTGCCAGCAGTTTTCCGAGTGAAAAACTGTTTTTT CASSFPSEKLFF
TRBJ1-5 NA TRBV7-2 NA TGTGCCAGCAGTTACAGGGGCAATCAGCCCCAGCATTTT CASSYRGNQPQHF
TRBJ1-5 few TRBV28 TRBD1 TGTGCCAGCAGAGACAGGGACAGGGGTTATAGCAATCAGCCCCAGCATTTT CASRDRDRGYSNQPQHF
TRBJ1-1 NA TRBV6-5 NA TGTGCCAGCAGCTACGGGCAGCTACTCACTGAAGCTTTCTTT CASSYGQLLTEAFF
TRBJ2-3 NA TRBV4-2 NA TGTGCCAGCAGCCAACCGGGGACTCCTAAGGATACGCAGTATTTT CASSQPGTPKDTQYF
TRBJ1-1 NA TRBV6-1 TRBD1 TGTGCCAGCAGTGAAGGGGGACAGCTGAACACTGAAGCTTTCTTT CASSEGGQLNTEAFF
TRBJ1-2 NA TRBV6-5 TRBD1 TGTGCCAGCAGTCTACAGGGGGCAGGAGACTATGGCTACACCTTC CASSLQGAGDYGYTF
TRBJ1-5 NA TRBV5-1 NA TGCGCCAGCAGGCGGGATAGCAATCAGCCCCAGCATTTT CASRRDSNQPQHF
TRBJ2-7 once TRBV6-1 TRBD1 TGTGCCAGCAGTGTTCGGGACAGGGGAGACTACGAGCAGTACTTC CASSVRDRGDYEQYF
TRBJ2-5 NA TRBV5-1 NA TGCGCCAGCAGCTTGGAGGACGGGGCGGGGGCCGAGTACTTC CASSLEDGAGAEYF
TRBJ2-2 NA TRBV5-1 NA TGCGCCAGCAGCTTGGAGGACAGGAACACCGGGGAGCTGTTTTTT CASSLEDRNTGELFF
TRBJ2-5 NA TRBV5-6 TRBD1 TGTGCCAGCAGCCTGCTAACAACAGGGGCGAGGGAGACCCAGTACTTC CASSLLTTGARETQYF
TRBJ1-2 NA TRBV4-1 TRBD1 TGCGCCAGCAGCTACAGCAGACGGGGACAGGGGTTTTCCTATGGCTACACCTTC CASSYSRRGQGFSYGYTF
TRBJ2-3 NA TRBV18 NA TGTGCCAGCTCACCCCGGGAGACTACAGATACGCAGTATTTT CASSPRETTDTQYF
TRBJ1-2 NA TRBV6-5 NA TGTGCCAGCAGTTACGGAGCGGACTATGGCTACACCTTC CASSYGADYGYTF
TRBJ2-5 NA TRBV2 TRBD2 TGTGCCAGCAGGGGGACTAGCAGGGAGACCCAGTACTTC CASRGTSRETQYF
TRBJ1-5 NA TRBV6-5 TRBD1 TGTGCCAGCACGACAGGGGCTTATCAGCCCCAGCATTTT CASTTGAYQPQHF
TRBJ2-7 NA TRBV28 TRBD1 TGTGCCAGCAGTACTCCGGGACAGGGGGTTGGCGAGCAGTACTTC CASSTPGQGVGEQYF
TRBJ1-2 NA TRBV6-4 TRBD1 TGTGCCAGCAGTGAGCGGACAGGGGATATCTATGGCTACACCTTC CASSERTGDIYGYTF
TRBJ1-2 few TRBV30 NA TGTGCCTGGGGCTCGGTTGGGGCATCTAACTATGGCTACACCTTC CAWGSVGASNYGYTF
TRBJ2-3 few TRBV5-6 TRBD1 TGTGCCAGCAGTTCCGGACAGGGCACAGATACGCAGTATTTT CASSSGQGTDTQYF
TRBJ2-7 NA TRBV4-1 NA TGCGCCAGCAGCCAAATAGGCAGGTCCTACGAGCAGTACTTC CASSQIGRSYEQYF
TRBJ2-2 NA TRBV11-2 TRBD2 TGTGCCAGCAGCTTAGGACCCTCTGGCGGGAGAGTGTCCGGGGAGCTGTTTTTT CASSLGPSGGRVSGELFF
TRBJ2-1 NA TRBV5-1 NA TGCGCCAGCAGCTTGGGACTAGGATCCAATGAGCAGTTCTTC CASSLGLGSNEQFF
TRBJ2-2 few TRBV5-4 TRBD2 TGTGCCAGCAGCTCGGCGGGAGGAGGCACCGGGGAGCTGTTTTTT CASSSAGGGTGELFF
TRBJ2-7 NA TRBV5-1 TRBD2 TGCGCCAGCAGTTCATCATTCTTTTCCCGGGACTACACTCTGAACGAGCAGTACTTC CASSSSFFSRDYTLNEQYF
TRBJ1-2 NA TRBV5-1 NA TGCGCCAGCAGCGCGCGGGTTCGGTACTATGGCTACACCTTC CASSARVRYYGYTF
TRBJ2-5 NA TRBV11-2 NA TGTGCCAGCAGCTTAGCGGGTCGGAATCAAGAGACCCAGTACTTC CASSLAGRNQETQYF
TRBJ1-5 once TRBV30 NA TGTGCCTGGATGAGTGGGCCTAATCAGCCCCAGCATTTT CAWMSGPNQPQHF
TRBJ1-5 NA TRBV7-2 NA TGTGCCAGCAGCTTATTGGGCCGGGGTCAGCCCCAGCATTTT CASSLLGRGQPQHF
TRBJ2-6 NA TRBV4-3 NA TGCGCCAGCAGCCAAGAGAGTCCTAGCTCTGGGGCCAACGTCCTGACTTTC CASSQESPSSGANVLTF
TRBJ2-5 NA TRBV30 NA TGTGCCTGGAGTGTACTGGAGACCCAGTACTTC CAWSVLETQYF
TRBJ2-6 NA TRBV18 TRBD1 TGTGGGACAGGGTCCGGGGCCAACGTCCTGACTTTC CGTGSGANVLTF
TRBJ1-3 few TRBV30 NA TGTGCCTGGACTAAACGAAACACCATATATTTT CAWTKRNTIYF
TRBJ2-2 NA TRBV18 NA TGTGCCAGCTCGACCGGGATTCCCACCGGGGAGCTGTTTTTT CASSTGIPTGELFF
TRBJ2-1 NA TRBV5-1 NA TGCGCCAGCAGCTTGAAGTCCGGGGGCAATGAGCAGTTCTTC CASSLKSGGNEQFF
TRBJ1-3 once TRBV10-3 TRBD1 TGTGCCACAGGAACAGGGGCGGGAAACACCATATATTTT CATGTGAGNTIYF
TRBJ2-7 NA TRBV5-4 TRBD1 TGTGCCAGCAGCCACCAACAGGGGACAAACGGTAACGAGCAGTACTTC CASSHQQGTNGNEQYF
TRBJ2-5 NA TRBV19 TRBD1 TGTGCCAGTAGTATCTCCGGGACAGGCGAGACCCAGTACTTC CASSISGTGETQYF
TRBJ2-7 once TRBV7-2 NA TGTGCCAGCAGCGTTGACAGGGGAGGGGGCTACGAGCAGTACTTC CASSVDRGGGYEQYF
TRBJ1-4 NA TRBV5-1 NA TGCGCCAGCAGCCCTGACAGGACGTCCGGAAAACTGTTTTTT CASSPDRTSGKLFF
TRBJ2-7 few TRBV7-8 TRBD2 TGTGCCAGCAGCGCCGGACTAGCGGGGGGCCCCTACGAGCAGTACTTC CASSAGLAGGPYEQYF
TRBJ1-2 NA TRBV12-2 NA TGTGCAAGTCGCAAAGTCCGTAAAGCCTTCTATGGCTACACCTTC CASRKVRKAFYGYTF
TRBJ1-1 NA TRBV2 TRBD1 TGTGCCAGCAAGGACAGGGCTGAAGCTTTCTTT CASKDRAEAFF
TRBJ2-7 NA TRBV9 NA TGTGCCAGCAGCGTAGGGAGGACTATCTCCTACGAGCAGTACTTC CASSVGRTISYEQYF
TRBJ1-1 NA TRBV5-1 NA TGCGCCAGCAGCCCCAGGGAAATGACTGAAGCTTTCTTT CASSPREMTEAFF
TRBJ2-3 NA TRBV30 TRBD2 TGTGCCTGGAGCCCCGCGGGAGCGCAGTATTTT CAWSPAGAQYF
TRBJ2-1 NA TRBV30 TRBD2 TGTGCCTGGAGGAGGGTAGCGCCCGGGGGGTTTCTCTACAATGAGCAGTTCTTC CAWRRVAPGGFLYNEQFF
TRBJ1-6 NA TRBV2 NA TGTGCCAGCAGGCGAGAGGATTCACCCCTCCACTTT CASRREDSPLHF
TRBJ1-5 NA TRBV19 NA TGTGCCAGTAGTATAGTCCTGGGAGATCAGCCCCAGCATTTT CASSIVLGDQPQHF
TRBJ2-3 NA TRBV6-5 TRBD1 TGTGCCTGTTCGGAGACAGGGGTGGCCACAGATACGCAGTATTTT CACSETGVATDTQYF
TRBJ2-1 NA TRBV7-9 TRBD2 TGTGCCAGCAGCGATCGCCCCATTCGGGAGGGCCTGAGAAATGAGCAGTTCTTC CASSDRPIREGLRNEQFF
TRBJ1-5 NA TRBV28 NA TGTGCCAGCAGCCGAAGCCTGCGGGTCAATCAGCCCCAGCATTTT CASSRSLRVNQPQHF
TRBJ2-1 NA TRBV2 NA TGTGCCAGCAGTGACTTCCTCTATACCAATGAGCAGTTCTTC CASSDFLYTNEQFF
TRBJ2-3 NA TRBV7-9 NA TGTGCCAGCAGCTCGCAGACAGATACGCAGTATTTT CASSSQTDTQYF